The clone carrying this T cell receptor (beta chain) is a singleton in its sample. No antigen is known for it. The CDR3 spans 13 residues. Trimming removed 3 bases at V and 6 bases at J, with 8 bases between. Germline V gene data show CDR1 as MNHEY and CDR2 as SMNVEV (reference sequence). Method: immunoSEQ multiplex PCR; TCRdb's copy keeps in-frame clones and lacks some. Seen here are millions of clones, about 95% observed once, and the top ten hold 0.9% to 1.3%. Selected positively for CCR7 and CD45RO-negative, naive CD8 cells excluded terminally differentiated effector memory CD45RA+ cells. This entry belongs to a study of shared clonotypes between healthy human individuals. Study-level findings and limits: The genetic and exposure-history diversity represented was limited by few donors. Memory subsets generally showed smaller estimated richness than naive subsets did.

The origin of this receptor is a man between 18 and 29 years old in good health. The rearrangement uses TRBV27 and TRBJ2-2; the D is unclear. Sequencing used naive CD8+ T cells sorted from blood. This chain's CDR3 is CASSLARAGELFF. The CDR3 DNA is TGTGCCAGCAGTTTGGCACGCGCCGGGGAGCTGTTTTTT.